Detailed here is one TCR beta chain. The data originate from a study of OX40 agonist ivuxolimab in advanced cancers. As for the study in general: One hepatocellular carcinoma and a couple of cutaneous melanoma patients partially responded.

V was trimmed by 0 bases and J by 8 bases, leaving 11 bases between them. The germline gives CDR1 KGHSH, CDR2 LQKENI. CDR3 length: 14 amino acids. The data were produced by immunoSEQ multiplex PCR, yet TCRdb's version contains in-frame clones alone and is incomplete. The sample carries 95,000 to 150,000 clones, roughly 92% recorded once. The material was CD4+ or CD8+ T cells sorted from blood, obtained in a trial of the OX40 agonist ivuxolimab. This chain connects TRBV18 to TRBJ2-1; D ambiguous. The TCR was taken from an adult with an advanced solid tumor such as melanoma, head and neck, liver or kidney cancer. Here the CDR3 DNA reads TGTGCCAGCTCACCACCGTCCCCGGCCGATGAGCAGTTCTTC. This sequence encodes CASSPPSPADEQFF.